The subject of this entry is one T cell receptor (beta chain). A single count supports this clonotype. Which antigen it targets is not known. Base qualities were left out, and no much larger clone turns up one base away. One read provides weak support. The sample belongs to a study of CD8 T cells in Susac syndrome (dated by TCRdb to between 2018 and 2021). Notes on the research overall: Whether CD8+ T cell activation and differentiation in Susac syndrome was antigen driven was tested using repertoire sequencing. The study compared CD8+ T cell repertoire clonality among over 9 healthy donors, 14 Susac syndrome patients and approximately 16 multiple sclerosis patients. Study-wide findings and limitations: The number of individuals in the TCR sequencing and HLA analysis was recognized as being relatively small.

RNA was extracted using the RNeasy kit, and about 0.5 to 1 ug of the RNA was reverse transcribed with random hexamers. The immunoSEQ multiplex PCR assay, covering 54 Vbeta and 13 Jbeta segments, was used to amplify TCR beta CDR3 regions. Bias from PCR amplification was corrected by using a synthetic template baseline for primer optimization and for computational correction. Under the source paper's analysis protocol: Only productive sequences were kept, with reads annotated to V, D and J genes according to IMGT and analyzed in immunoSEQ Analyzer. Clonality was computed as one minus Shannon entropy normalized by log2 of the number of productive unique sequences. For each patient and control, public and private clones were evaluated among the 100 most prevalent clones. Clones were defined as Susac-specific if absent from the healthy and MS cohorts, from around 1,000 published viral clones and from other ImmuneACCESS disease sequences. Starting from the raw public reads, TCRdb applied fastp trimming at Q25, assembled clones with MiXCR and retained in-frame beta chains. Every CDR3 protein is listed once, alongside the most common genes and DNA of its rows. It is TCRdb's table, rather than the study itself, that gives the V and J calls and clone size. This sample comprises over 95,000 distinct CDR3 sequences, under 95% of them detected only once. Roughly 0.12% of the sample is held by the ten biggest clonotypes.

Its CDR3 holds 13 amino acids, cysteine through phenylalanine. The kept DNA is CDR3 alone, 39 bases in frame from the first base. V drops 6 bases and J drops 2 bases, leaving 8 bases in between. CDR1 is given as MNHNS and CDR2 as SASEGT, both from the germline V gene. High-throughput TCR beta sequencing profiled peripheral blood CD8+ and CD4+ T cells from healthy donors, Susac syndrome patients and multiple sclerosis patients. Healthy donors were age- and sex-matched controls. Bulk CD8+ and CD4+ T cells were purified by magnetic negative isolation, while CD8+ TEMRA cells were enriched using FACS. Blood was collected in EDTA tubes and processed within 24 hours, with PBMCs isolated through density gradient centrifugation. PBMCs intended for TCR sequencing were cryopreserved in liquid nitrogen and were subsequently thawed in a 37 degrees C water bath. The sorted or isolated CD4+, CD8+ and CD8+ TEMRA cells reached a purity of at least 90%.

The source of this sequence is a human donor in good health. The material sequenced was CD8+ T cells from PBMCs. Here the chain combines TRBV6-1 and TRBJ1-5; no D gene call is confident. The DNA sequence reads TGTGCCAGCAGGGATAGGGGCAATCAGCCCCAGCATTTT. The encoded protein is CASRDRGNQPQHF.